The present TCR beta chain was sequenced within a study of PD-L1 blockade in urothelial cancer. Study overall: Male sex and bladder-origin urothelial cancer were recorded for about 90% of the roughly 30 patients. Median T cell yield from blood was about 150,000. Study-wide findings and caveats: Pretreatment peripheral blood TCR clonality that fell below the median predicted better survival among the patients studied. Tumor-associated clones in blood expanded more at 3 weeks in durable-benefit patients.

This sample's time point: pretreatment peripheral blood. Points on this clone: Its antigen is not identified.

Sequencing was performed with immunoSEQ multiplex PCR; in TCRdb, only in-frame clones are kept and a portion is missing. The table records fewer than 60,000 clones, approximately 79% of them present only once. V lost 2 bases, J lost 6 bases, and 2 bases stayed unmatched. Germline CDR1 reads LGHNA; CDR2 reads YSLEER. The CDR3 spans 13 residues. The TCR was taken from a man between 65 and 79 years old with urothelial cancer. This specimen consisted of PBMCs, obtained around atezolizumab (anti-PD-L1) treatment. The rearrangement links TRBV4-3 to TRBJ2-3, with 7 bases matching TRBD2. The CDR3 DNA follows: TGCGCCAGCAGCCAACCCGGGGGGGATACGCAGTATTTT. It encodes CASSQPGGDTQYF.